The clone carrying this T cell receptor (beta chain) has a handful of counts. Some clones are missing from TCRdb's copy, which holds only in-frame ones; the method was immunoSEQ multiplex PCR. Here the sample spans some 150,000 clones, approximately 88% being singletons. CDR3 length: 14 amino acids. The germline gives CDR1 MNHEY, CDR2 SMNVEV (reference sequence). V gave up 8 bases and J gave up 3 bases, with 14 bases separating them. The data belong to a study of blood T cell repertoires in COVID-19. Study-level information: Samples came from the United States, Italy and Spain, spanning acute and convalescent COVID-19. The analysed material was cDNA or gDNA that came from T cells, B-cell-depleted T cells, or PBMCs.

What was sequenced was peripheral blood. The receptor's source is an older woman who had recovered from COVID-19. The chain uses TRBV27 and TRBJ1-5; D possibly corresponds to TRBD1 (6 bases). The CDR3 DNA sequence: TGTGCCAGCGGCACACAGGGTACCAATCAGCCCCAGCATTTT. Translated, it gives CASGTQGTNQPQHF.